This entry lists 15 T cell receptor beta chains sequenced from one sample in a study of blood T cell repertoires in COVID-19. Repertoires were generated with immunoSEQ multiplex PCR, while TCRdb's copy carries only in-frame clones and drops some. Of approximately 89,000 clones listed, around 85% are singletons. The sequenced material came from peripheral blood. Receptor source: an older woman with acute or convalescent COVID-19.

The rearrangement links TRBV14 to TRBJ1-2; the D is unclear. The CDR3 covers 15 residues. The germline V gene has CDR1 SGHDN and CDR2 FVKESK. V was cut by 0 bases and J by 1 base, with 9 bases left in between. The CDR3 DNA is TGTGCCAGCAGCCAAGATATCGGTTTTAACTATGGCTACACCTTC. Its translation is CASSQDIGFNYGYTF.

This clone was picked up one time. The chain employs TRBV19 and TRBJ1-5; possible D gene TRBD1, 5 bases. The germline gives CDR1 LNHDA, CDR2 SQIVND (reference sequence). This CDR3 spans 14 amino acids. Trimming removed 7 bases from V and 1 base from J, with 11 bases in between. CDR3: CASTTGVSNQPQHF. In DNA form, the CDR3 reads TGTGCCAGTACCACAGGTGTGAGCAATCAGCCCCAGCATTTT.

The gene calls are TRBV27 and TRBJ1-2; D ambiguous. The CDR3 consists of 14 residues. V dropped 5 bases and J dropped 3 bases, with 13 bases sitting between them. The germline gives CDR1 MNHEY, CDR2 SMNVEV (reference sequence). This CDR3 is CASSPREFHYGYTF. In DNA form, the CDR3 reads TGTGCCAGCAGTCCTAGAGAATTTCACTATGGCTACACCTTC.

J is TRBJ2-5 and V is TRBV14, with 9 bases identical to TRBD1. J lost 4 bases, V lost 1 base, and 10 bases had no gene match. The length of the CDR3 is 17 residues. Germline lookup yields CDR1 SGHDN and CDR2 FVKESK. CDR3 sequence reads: CASSQAWADRGGETQYF. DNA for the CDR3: TGTGCCAGCAGCCAAGCTTGGGCAGACAGGGGGGGAGAGACCCAGTACTTC. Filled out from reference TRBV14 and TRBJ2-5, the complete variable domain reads EAGVTQFPSHSVIEKGQTVTLRCDPISGHDNLYWYRRVMGKEIKFLLHFVKESKQDESGMPNNRFLAERTGGTYSTLKVQPAELEDSGVYFCASSQAWADRGGETQYFGPGTRLLVL.

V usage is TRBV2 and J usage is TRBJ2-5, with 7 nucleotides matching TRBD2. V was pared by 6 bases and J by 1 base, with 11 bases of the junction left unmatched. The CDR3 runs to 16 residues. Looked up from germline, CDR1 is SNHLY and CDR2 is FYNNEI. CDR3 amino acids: CASRPRASGSQETQYF. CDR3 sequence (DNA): TGTGCCAGCAGGCCCAGGGCTAGCGGATCCCAAGAGACCCAGTACTTC.

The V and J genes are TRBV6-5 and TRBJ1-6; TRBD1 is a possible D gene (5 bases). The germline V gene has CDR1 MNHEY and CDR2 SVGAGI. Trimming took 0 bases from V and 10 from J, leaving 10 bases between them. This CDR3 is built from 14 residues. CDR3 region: CASSYSGGGSPLHF. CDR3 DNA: TGTGCCAGCAGTTACTCGGGGGGTGGGTCACCCCTCCACTTT.

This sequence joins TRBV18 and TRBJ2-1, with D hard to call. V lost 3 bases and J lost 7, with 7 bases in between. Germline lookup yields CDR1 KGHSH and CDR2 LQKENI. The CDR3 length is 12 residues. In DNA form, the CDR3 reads TGTGCCAGCTCACCCCCATTGAATGAGCAGTTCTTC. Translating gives CASSPPLNEQFF.

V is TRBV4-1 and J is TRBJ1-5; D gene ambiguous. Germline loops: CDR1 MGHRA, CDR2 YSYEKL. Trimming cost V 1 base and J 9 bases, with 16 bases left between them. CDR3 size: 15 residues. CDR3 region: CASSQGFLHEGPQHF. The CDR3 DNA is TGCGCCAGCAGCCAAGGATTCCTACACGAGGGGCCCCAGCATTTT.

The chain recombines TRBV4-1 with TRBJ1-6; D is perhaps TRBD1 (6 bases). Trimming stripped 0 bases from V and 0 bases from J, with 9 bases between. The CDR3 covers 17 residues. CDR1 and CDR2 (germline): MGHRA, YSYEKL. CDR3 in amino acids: CASSQDRGSSYNSPLHF. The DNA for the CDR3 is TGCGCCAGCAGCCAAGATAGGGGGAGCTCCTATAATTCACCCCTCCACTTT.

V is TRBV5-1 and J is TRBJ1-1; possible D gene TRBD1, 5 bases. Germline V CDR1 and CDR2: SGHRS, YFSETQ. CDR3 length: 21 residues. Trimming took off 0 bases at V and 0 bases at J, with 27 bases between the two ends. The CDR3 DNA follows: TGCGCCAGCAGCTTGGTTTTTTGGGCGACACATGACTGGGGCATGAACACTGAAGCTTTCTTT. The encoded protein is CASSLVFWATHDWGMNTEAFF.

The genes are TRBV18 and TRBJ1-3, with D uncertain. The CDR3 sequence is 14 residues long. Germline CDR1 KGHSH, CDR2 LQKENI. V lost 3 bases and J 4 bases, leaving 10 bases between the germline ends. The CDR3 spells CASSPDSGGNTIYF. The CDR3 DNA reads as TGTGCCAGCTCACCTGATTCGGGAGGAAACACCATATATTTT.

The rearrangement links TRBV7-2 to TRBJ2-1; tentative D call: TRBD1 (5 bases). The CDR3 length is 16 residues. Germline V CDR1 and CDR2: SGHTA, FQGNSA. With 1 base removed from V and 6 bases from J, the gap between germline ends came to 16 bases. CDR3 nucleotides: TGTGCCAGCAGCTTAGGGGGTGGGGCGCGAGTCAATGAGCAGTTCTTC. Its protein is CASSLGGGARVNEQFF.

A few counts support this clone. In DNA form, the CDR3 reads TGTGCCAGCAGCTTGGACAGGCAAAACAATGAAAAACTGTTTTTT. Translated, it gives CASSLDRQNNEKLFF. The genes are TRBV9 and TRBJ1-4; 7 nucleotides match TRBD1. This CDR3 has 15 residues. Trimming took 4 bases from V and 5 from J; bases not matched to a gene: 8. From germline, CDR1 is SGDLS and CDR2 YYNGEE.

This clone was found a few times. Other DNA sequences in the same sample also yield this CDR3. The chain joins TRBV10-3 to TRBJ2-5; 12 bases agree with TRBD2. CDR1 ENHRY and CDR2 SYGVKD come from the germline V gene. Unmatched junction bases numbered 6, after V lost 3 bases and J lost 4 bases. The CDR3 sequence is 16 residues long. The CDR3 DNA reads TGTGCCATCAGTGACCCCGGACTAGCGGGGCCAGAGACCCAGTACTTC. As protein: CAISDPGLAGPETQYF.

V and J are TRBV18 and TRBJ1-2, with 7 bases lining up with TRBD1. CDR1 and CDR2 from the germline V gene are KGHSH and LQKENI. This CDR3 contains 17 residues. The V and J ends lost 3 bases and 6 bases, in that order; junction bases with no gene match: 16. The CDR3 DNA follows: TGTGCCAGCTCACCCGTCACCCTCCGGACAGGTGGGAATGGCTACACCTTC. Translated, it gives CASSPVTLRTGGNGYTF. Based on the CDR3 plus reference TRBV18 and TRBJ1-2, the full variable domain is NAGVMQNPRHLVRRRGQEARLRCSPMKGHSHVYWYRQLPEEGLKFMVYLQKENIIDESGMPKERFSAEFPKEGPSILRIQQVVRGDSAAYFCASSPVTLRTGGNGYTFGSGTRLTVV.